Below, 15 T cell receptor beta chains from the same sample are listed, as sequenced in a study of T cells after yellow fever vaccination. In TCRdb, the 5' RACE reads were re-called with MiXCR into one record per CDR3 protein. The sample holds a few hundred thousand distinct CDR3 sequences, roughly a sixth seen once. The sample consisted of PBMCs, taken 4 to 5 days after the first yellow fever vaccination. These receptors all come from a man aged 18-30 years who received the YFV17D yellow fever vaccine.

This clonotype was seen a few times. The chain recombines TRBV7-2 with TRBJ2-2, with TRBD2 as a possible D gene (5 bases). Germline V gene data show CDR1 as SGHTA and CDR2 as FQGNSA. Trimming pared 4 bases from V and 4 bases from J, leaving 13 bases between. The CDR3 is 15 residues long. The CDR3 nucleotides are TGTGCCAGCAGCTCAAACGGGATCTCCACCGGGGAGCTGTTTTTT. Protein: CASSSNGISTGELFF.

In its sample, this clonotype was seen a few times. J is TRBJ1-1 and V is TRBV28; D might be TRBD1 (6 bases). V lost 4 bases and J lost 3, with 21 bases in between. Germline lookup yields CDR1 MDHEN and CDR2 SYDVKM. The CDR3 length is 17 residues. The DNA of the CDR3 is TGTGCCAGCAGTTGGCCGTTGGGCAGGGGCTTTGACACTGAAGCTTTCTTT. This translates into CASSWPLGRGFDTEAFF.

The chain employs TRBV19 and TRBJ1-1; D gene unclear. Trimming pared 8 bases from V and 5 bases from J, leaving 12 bases between. This CDR3 is 12 amino acids long. In germline, CDR1 is LNHDA, CDR2 SQIVND (reference sequence). The CDR3 DNA follows: TGTGCCAGTGGTGGGATTTGGACTGAAGCTTTCTTT. It is translated as CASGGIWTEAFF.

The chain is built from TRBV12-3 or TRBV12-4 and TRBJ2-3; either TRBD1 or TRBD2 may supply D (5 bases each). V was trimmed by 2 bases and J by 2 bases, leaving 8 bases between them. The CDR3 extends over 14 amino acids. The CDR3 DNA is TGTGCCAGCAGTTTAACGGGGCACACAGATACGCAGTATTTT. It specifies CASSLTGHTDTQYF.

This clonotype was picked up a small number of times. This chain uses TRBV29-1 with TRBJ2-3; D tentatively fits TRBD1 or TRBD2 (5 bases each). The CDR3 spans 13 residues. In germline, CDR1 is SQVTM, CDR2 ANQGSEA. V gave up 3 bases and J gave up 2 bases, with 9 bases separating them. The CDR3 loop reads CSVETGPTDTQYF. DNA of the CDR3: TGCAGCGTTGAGACGGGGCCCACAGATACGCAGTATTTT.

The V gene is TRBV6-2 or TRBV6-3, the J gene TRBJ2-6; maybe TRBD2 (5 bases). V gave up 6 bases and J gave up 2 bases, with 11 bases separating them. Germline loops: CDR1 MNHEY, CDR2 SVGEGT. The CDR3 is 15 residues long. In nucleotides, the CDR3 is TGTGCCAGCAGCTTCGAGGGAACTGGGGCCAACGTCCTGACTTTC. Its protein product is CASSFEGTGANVLTF.

J is TRBJ1-5 and V is TRBV19, with D hard to call. Germline CDR1 LNHDA, CDR2 SQIVND (reference sequence). Between the trimmed V and J ends, which lost 2 bases and 4 bases, there was a span of 6 bases. The CDR3 has 13 amino acids. The chain's CDR3 is CASSISLNQPQHF. The CDR3, as DNA: TGTGCCAGTAGTATATCCTTGAATCAGCCCCAGCATTTT. Full variable domain (remainder filled in from reference TRBV19 and TRBJ1-5): DGGITQSPKYLFRKEGQNVTLSCEQNLNHDAMYWYRQDPGQGLRLIYYSQIVNDFQKGDIAEGYSVSREKKESFPLTVTSAQKNPTAFYLCASSISLNQPQHFGDGTRLSIL.

The sample holds a few counts of this clonotype. This rearrangement joins TRBV6-1 to TRBJ2-5, with D possibly matching TRBD2 (6 bases). The V gene lost 6 bases and the J gene lost 5 bases, with 10 bases spanning the gap. The CDR3 has 12 residues. CDR1 and CDR2 (germline): MNHNS, SASEGT. CDR3 sequence reads: CASRGSGETQYF. The CDR3 DNA reads as TGTGCCAGCAGGGGCAGCGGGGAGACCCAGTACTTC.

The chain carries TRBV7-3 and TRBJ2-1; 8 bases are shared with TRBD1. Unmatched junction bases numbered 3, after V lost 4 bases and J lost 4 bases. The V gene's germline CDR1 is SGHTA and CDR2 FQGTGA. The CDR3 contains 14 residues. CDR3 sequence: CASSSRDRYNEQFF. CDR3 nucleotide sequence: TGTGCCAGCAGCTCCCGGGACAGGTACAATGAGCAGTTCTTC.

This clonotype was seen just once. The chain carries TRBV7-2 and TRBJ2-1, with 12 nucleotides matching TRBD2. The germline V gene encodes CDR1 SGHTA and CDR2 FQGNSA. This CDR3 is built from 15 residues. The V segment lost 3 bases and the J segment 9 bases; nucleotides outside the gene matches: 6. The CDR3 sequence is CASSFGLAGGREQFF. DNA of the CDR3: TGTGCCAGCAGCTTTGGCCTAGCGGGGGGGCGTGAGCAGTTCTTC.

This clonotype was seen more than once but under ten times. The V call is TRBV11-2, the J call TRBJ1-2; D possibly corresponds to TRBD1 (5 bases). The germline V and J ends were trimmed by 4 bases and 10 bases, with 13 bases remaining between them. In germline, CDR1 is SGHAT, CDR2 FQNNGV. The CDR3 runs to 12 residues. CDR3 residues: CASSSRQGFYTF. As DNA, the CDR3 is TGTGCCAGCAGCTCGCGTCAGGGATTCTACACCTTC.

This chain uses TRBV20-1 with TRBJ2-3, with 14 bases fitting TRBD2. CDR3 length: 17 residues. Germline CDR1 DFQATT, CDR2 SNEGSKA (reference sequence). V lost 0 bases to trimming and J lost 8 bases; unmatched junction nucleotides: 10. The CDR3 reads CSAREGTSGGLRGTQYF. The CDR3 nucleotides are TGCAGTGCTAGAGAAGGGACTAGCGGGGGCCTTCGGGGTACGCAGTATTTT.

The rearrangement links TRBV14 to TRBJ2-2; 9 nucleotides align to TRBD1. Per the germline V gene, CDR1 is SGHDN and CDR2 is FVKESK. With V trimmed by 1 base and J by 6 bases, 3 bases remained unmatched. CDR3 length: 15 residues. This CDR3 reads CASSQGTGGPGELFF. As DNA, the CDR3 is TGTGCCAGCAGCCAAGGCACAGGGGGCCCCGGGGAGCTGTTTTTT.

This clonotype was seen more than once but under ten times. The chain carries TRBV5-1 and TRBJ2-7; 9 nucleotides line up with TRBD1. The trim removed 3 bases at V and 3 bases at J, leaving 10 bases unmatched. Germline V gene data show CDR1 as SGHRS and CDR2 as YFSETQ. The CDR3 is 16 residues long. The CDR3 region has the DNA TGCGCCAGCAGCTCCGCAAGGACAGGGGCCCGCTACGAGCAGTACTTC. Residues: CASSSARTGARYEQYF.

This clonotype was found a few times. The chain has TRBV4-1 and TRBJ2-1; TRBD2 matches 7 bases. The ends lost 0 bases at V and 9 bases at J; junction bases unmatched: 11. There are 16 residues in the CDR3. Germline-derived CDR1 and CDR2 are MGHRA and YSYEKL. The CDR3 DNA reads TGCGCCAGCAGCCAAGATCATTTTGGCGGGGGTGCTGAGCAGTTCTTC. It codes for CASSQDHFGGGAEQFF.